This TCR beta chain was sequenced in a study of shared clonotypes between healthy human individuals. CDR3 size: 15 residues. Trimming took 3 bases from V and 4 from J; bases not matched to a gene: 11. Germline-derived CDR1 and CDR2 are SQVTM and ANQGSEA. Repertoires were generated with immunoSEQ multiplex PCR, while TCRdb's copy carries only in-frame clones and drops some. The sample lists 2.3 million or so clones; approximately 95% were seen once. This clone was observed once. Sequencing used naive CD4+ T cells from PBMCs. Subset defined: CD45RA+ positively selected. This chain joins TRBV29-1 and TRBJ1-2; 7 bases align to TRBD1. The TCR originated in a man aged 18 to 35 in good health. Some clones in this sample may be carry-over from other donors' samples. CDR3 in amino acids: CSVDNGQGVPYGYTF. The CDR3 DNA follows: TGCAGCGTTGATAATGGGCAGGGGGTACCCTATGGCTACACCTTC.